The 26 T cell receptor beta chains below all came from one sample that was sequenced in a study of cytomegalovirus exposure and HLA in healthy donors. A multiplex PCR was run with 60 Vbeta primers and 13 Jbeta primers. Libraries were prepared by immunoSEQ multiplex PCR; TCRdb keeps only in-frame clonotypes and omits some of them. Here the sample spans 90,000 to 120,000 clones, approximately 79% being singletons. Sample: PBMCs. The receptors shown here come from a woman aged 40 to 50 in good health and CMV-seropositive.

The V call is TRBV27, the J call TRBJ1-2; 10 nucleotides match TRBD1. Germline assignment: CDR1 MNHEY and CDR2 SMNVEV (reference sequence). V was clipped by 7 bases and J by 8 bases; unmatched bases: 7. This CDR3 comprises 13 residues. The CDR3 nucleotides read TGTGCCAGCACGATGACAGGGGGCCGGGGCTACACCTTC. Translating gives CASTMTGGRGYTF.

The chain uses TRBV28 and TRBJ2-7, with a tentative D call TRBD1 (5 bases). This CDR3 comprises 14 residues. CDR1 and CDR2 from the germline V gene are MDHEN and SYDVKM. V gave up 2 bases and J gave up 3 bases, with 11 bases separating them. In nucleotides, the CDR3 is TGTGCCAGCAGTTTAAGGGGTCATGACTACGAGCAGTACTTC. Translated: CASSLRGHDYEQYF.

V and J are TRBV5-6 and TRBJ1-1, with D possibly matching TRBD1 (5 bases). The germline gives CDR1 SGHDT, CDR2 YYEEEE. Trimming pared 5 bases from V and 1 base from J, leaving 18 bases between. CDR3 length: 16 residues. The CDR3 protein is CASRVGGPGSNTEAFF. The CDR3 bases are TGTGCCAGCAGGGTCGGGGGTCCAGGGTCGAACACTGAAGCTTTCTTT.

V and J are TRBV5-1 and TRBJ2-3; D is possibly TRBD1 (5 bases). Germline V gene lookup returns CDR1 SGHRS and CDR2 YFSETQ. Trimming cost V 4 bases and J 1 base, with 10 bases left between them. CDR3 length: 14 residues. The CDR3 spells CASSRPQGTDTQYF. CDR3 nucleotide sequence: TGCGCCAGCAGCCGACCACAGGGCACAGATACGCAGTATTTT.

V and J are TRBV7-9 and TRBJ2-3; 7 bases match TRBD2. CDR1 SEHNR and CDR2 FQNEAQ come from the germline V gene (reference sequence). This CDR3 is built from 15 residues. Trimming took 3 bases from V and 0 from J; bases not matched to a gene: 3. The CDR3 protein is CASSFRRGSTDTQYF. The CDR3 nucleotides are TGTGCCAGCAGCTTTCGGCGGGGGAGCACAGATACGCAGTATTTT.

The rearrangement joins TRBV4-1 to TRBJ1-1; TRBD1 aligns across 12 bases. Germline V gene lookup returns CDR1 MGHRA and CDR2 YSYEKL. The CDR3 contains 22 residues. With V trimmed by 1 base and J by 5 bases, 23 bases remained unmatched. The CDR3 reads CASSQVRILIGTGGEKATEAFF. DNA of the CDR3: TGCGCCAGCAGCCAAGTACGAATTCTCATAGGGACAGGGGGCGAAAAGGCTACTGAAGCTTTCTTT.

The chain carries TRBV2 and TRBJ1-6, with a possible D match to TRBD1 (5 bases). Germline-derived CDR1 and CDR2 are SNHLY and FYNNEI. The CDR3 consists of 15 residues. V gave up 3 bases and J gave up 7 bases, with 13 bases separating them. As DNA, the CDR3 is TGTGCCAGCAGTGAGGACAAGCTCCTCAATTCACCCCTCCACTTT. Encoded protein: CASSEDKLLNSPLHF. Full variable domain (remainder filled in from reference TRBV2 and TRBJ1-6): EPEVTQTPSHQVTQMGQEVILRCVPISNHLYFYWYRQILGQKVEFLVSFYNNEISEKSEIFDDQFSVERPDGSNFTLKIRSTKLEDSAMYFCASSEDKLLNSPLHFGNGTRLTVT.

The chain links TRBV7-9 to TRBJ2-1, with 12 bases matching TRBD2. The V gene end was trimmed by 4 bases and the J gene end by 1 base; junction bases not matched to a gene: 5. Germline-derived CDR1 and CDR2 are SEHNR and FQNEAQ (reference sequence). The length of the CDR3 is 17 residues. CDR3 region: CASSSLAGGPSYNEQFF. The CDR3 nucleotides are TGTGCCAGCAGCTCACTAGCGGGGGGCCCTTCCTACAATGAGCAGTTCTTC.

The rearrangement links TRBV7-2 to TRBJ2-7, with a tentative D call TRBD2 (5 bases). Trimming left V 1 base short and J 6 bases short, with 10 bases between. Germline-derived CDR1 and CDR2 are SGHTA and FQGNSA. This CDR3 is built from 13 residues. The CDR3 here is CASSLGGSSEQYF. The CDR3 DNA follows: TGTGCCAGCAGCTTAGGAGGGTCGAGCGAGCAGTACTTC.

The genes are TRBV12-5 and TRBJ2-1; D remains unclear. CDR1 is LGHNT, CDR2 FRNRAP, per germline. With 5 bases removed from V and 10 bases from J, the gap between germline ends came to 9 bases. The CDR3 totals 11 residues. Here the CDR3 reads CASGHPTEQFF. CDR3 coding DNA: TGTGCTAGTGGTCATCCGACAGAGCAGTTCTTC. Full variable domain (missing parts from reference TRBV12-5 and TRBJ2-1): DARVTQTPRHKVTEMGQEVTMRCQPILGHNTVFWYRQTMMQGLELLAYFRNRAPLDDSGMPKDRFSAEMPDATLATLKIQPSEPRDSAVYFCASGHPTEQFFGPGTRLTVL.

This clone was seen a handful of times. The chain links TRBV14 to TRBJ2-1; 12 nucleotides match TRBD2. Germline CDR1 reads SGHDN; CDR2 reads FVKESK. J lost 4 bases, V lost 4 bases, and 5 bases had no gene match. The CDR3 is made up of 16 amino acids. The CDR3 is CASSLVTSGGYNEQFF. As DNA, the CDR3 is TGTGCCAGCAGCCTTGTGACTAGCGGGGGATACAATGAGCAGTTCTTC.

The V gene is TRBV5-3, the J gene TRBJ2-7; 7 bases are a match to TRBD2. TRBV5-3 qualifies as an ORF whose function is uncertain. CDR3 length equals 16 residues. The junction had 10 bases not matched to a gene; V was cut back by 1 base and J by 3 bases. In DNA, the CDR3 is TGTGCCAGAAGCTTGTGTCTAGCGGTAGAGAACTACGAGCAGTACTTC. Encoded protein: CARSLCLAVENYEQYF.

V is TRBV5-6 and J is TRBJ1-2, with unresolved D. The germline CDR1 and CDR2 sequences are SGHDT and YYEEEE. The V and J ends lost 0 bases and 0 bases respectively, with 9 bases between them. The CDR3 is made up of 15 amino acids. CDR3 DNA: TGTGCCAGCAGCTTGGCGACTGATACTAACTATGGCTACACCTTC. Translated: CASSLATDTNYGYTF. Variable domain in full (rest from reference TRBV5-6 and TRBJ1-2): DAGVTQSPTHLIKTRGQQVTLRCSPKSGHDTVSWYQQALGQGPQFIFQYYEEEERQRGNFPDRFSGHQFPNYSSELNVNALLLGDSALYLCASSLATDTNYGYTFGSGTRLTVV.

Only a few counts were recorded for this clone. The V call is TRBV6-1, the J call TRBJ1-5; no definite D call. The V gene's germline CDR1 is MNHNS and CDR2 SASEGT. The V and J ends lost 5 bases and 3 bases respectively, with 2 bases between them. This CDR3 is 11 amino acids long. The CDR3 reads CASSYNQPQHF. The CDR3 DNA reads TGTGCCAGCAGTTACAATCAGCCCCAGCATTTT.

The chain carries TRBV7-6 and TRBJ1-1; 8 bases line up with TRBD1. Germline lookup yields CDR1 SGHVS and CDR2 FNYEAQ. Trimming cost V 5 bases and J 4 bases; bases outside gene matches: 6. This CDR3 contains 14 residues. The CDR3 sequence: CASSAGQGSTEAFF. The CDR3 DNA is TGTGCCAGCAGCGCCGGACAGGGCTCCACTGAAGCTTTCTTT.

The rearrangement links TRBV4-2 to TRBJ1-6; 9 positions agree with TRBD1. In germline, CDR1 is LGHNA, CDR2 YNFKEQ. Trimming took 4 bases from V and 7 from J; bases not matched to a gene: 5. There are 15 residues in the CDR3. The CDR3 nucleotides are TGTGCCAGCAGCCTCGAGGGACAGGGAAATTCACCCCTCCACTTT. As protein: CASSLEGQGNSPLHF.

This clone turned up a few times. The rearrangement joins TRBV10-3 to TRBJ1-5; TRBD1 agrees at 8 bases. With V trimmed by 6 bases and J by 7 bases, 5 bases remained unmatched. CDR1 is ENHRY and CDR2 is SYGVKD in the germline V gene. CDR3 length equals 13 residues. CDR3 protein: CAISGQGDQPQHF. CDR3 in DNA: TGTGCCATCAGCGGACAGGGTGACCAGCCCCAGCATTTT.

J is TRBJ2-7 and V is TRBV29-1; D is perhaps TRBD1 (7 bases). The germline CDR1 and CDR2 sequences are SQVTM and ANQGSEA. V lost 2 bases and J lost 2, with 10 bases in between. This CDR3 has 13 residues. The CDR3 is CSVEQGGAYEQYF. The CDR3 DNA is TGCAGCGTTGAACAGGGGGGCGCCTACGAGCAGTACTTC.

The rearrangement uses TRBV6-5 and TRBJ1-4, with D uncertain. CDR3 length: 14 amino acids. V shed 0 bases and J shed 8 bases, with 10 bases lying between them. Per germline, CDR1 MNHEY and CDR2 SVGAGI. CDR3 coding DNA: TGTGCCAGCAGTTACTCTCAGAGAGGCGAAAAACTGTTTTTT. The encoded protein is CASSYSQRGEKLFF.

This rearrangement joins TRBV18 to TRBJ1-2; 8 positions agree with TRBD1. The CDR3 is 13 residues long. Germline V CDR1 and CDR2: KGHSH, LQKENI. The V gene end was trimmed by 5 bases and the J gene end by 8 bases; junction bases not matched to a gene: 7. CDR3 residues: CASSTQGGDGYTF. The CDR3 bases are TGTGCCAGCTCAACACAGGGGGGGGACGGCTACACCTTC.

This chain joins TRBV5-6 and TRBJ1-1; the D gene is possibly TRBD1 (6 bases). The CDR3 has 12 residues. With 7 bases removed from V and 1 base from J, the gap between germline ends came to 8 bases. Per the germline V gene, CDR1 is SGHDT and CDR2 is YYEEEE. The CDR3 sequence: CASGGQNTEAFF. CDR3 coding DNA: TGTGCCAGCGGGGGACAGAACACTGAAGCTTTCTTT.

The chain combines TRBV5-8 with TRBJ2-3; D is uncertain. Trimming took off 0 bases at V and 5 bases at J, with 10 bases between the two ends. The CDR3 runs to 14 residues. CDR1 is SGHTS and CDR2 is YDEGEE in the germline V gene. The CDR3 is CASSLDGPGDTQYF. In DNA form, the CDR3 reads TGTGCCAGCAGCTTGGACGGTCCTGGAGATACGCAGTATTTT.

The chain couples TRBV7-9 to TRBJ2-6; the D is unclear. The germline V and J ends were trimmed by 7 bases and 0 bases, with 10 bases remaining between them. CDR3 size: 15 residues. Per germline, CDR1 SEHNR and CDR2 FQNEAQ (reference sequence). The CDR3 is CASTDIGSGANVLTF. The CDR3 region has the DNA TGTGCCAGCACCGACATAGGCTCTGGGGCCAACGTCCTGACTTTC.

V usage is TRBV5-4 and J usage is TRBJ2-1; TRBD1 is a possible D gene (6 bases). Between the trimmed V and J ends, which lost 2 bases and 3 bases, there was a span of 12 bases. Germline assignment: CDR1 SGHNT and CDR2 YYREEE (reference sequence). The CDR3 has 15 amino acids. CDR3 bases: TGTGCCAGCAGCTTCGTGACAGGCAGCTACAATGAGCAGTTCTTC. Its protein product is CASSFVTGSYNEQFF.

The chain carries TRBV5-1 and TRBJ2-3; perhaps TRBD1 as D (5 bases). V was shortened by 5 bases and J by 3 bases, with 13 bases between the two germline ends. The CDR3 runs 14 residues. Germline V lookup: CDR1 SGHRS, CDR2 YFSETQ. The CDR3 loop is CASRPGLATDTQYF. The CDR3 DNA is TGCGCCAGCAGGCCAGGGCTGGCAACAGATACGCAGTATTTT.

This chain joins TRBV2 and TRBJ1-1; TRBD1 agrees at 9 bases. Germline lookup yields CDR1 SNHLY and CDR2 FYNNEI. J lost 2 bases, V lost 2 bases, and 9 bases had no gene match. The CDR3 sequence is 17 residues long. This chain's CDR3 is CASSEFSYRGRNTEAFF. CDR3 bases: TGTGCCAGCAGTGAATTCAGTTACAGGGGGCGTAACACTGAAGCTTTCTTT.